A selection of T cell receptor beta chains follows, all from one sample in a study of T cells in Graves' hyperthyroidism and ophthalmopathy. Using its own MiXCR run on the multiplex PCR reads, TCRdb lists one record per CDR3 protein. The table has hundreds of thousands of distinct CDR3 sequences, over 40% seen once. Specimen: peripheral blood or thyroid tissue (not recorded which). These receptors all come from an adult man with Graves' disease, either hyperthyroidism or ophthalmopathy (not recorded which). Each CDR3 is given with its conserved first and last residue. D genes are given only for firm matches. Only some rows state a clone size, as once, few, many or a class for expanded clones.

D	J	size	V	CDR3	DNA
.	TRBJ2-7	.	TRBV5-1	CASSLEAAGRNYEQYF	TGCGCCAGCAGCTTGGAGGCGGCAGGGCGGAACTACGAGCAGTACTTC
TRBD1	TRBJ1-2	.	TRBV29-1	CSVEGDRSYGYTF	TGCAGCGTTGAAGGGGACAGATCCTATGGCTACACCTTC
.	TRBJ2-5	few	TRBV7-9	CASSHRPQETQYF	TGTGCCAGCAGCCACCGGCCCCAAGAGACCCAGTACTTC
TRBD1	TRBJ1-1	many	TRBV7-2	CASSTRTGNTEAFF	TGTGCCAGCAGCACTCGGACAGGAAACACTGAAGCTTTCTTT
.	TRBJ1-1	.	TRBV2	CASRPDSLRAFF	TGTGCCAGCAGGCCCGACAGTCTGCGAGCTTTCTTT
TRBD1	TRBJ1-1	.	TRBV7-9	CASSAAGGGFTEAFF	TGTGCCAGCAGCGCGGCAGGGGGCGGTTTCACTGAAGCTTTCTTT
.	TRBJ1-2	.	TRBV24-1	CATAPAGGGENYGYTF	TGTGCCACGGCTCCAGCGGGAGGGGGAGAGAACTATGGCTACACCTTC
TRBD2	TRBJ2-7	many	TRBV12-3/TRBV12-4	CASSSGLAVYEQYF	TGTGCCAGCAGTTCGGGACTAGCGGTCTACGAGCAGTACTTC
.	TRBJ1-4	.	TRBV7-8	CASSPAPGASSEKLFF	TGCGCCAGCAGCCCGGCGCCTGGGGCAAGTAGTGAAAAACTGTTTTTT
.	TRBJ1-1	many	TRBV7-9	CASSWGHDEAFF	TGTGCCAGCAGCTGGGGACACGATGAAGCTTTCTTT
TRBD2	TRBJ2-5	few	TRBV20-1	CSAEGASGRAEETQYF	TGCAGTGCCGAGGGGGCTAGCGGGAGGGCCGAAGAGACCCAGTACTTC
.	TRBJ1-1	few	TRBV6-5	CASSSSAAMNTEAFF	.
TRBD2	TRBJ2-5	.	TRBV4-2	CASSQEERETKTQYF	TGTGCCAGCAGCCAAGAGGAGCGGGAGACAAAGACCCAGTACTTC
TRBD1	TRBJ1-4	.	TRBV24-1	CATSEPGTGGLFF	TGTGCCACCAGTGAACCCGGGACAGGGGGCCTGTTTTTT
.	TRBJ1-2	many	TRBV2	CASRRGGGLYGYTF	TGTGCCAGCAGGAGGGGCGGAGGCCTCTATGGCTACACCTTC
.	TRBJ1-6	many	TRBV2	CASSEEGTNSPLHF	TGTGCCAGCAGTGAGGAGGGGACCAATTCACCCCTCCACTTT
.	TRBJ1-1	.	TRBV9	CASSASIQGAGEAFF	TGTGCCAGCAGCGCTAGCATACAGGGTGCGGGTGAAGCTTTCTTT
TRBD1	TRBJ1-1	.	TRBV29-1	CSYGQGNTEAFF	TGCAGCTACGGACAGGGGAACACTGAAGCTTTCTTT
.	TRBJ2-6	few	TRBV19	CASTSHYSGANVLTF	TGTGCCAGTACTTCACATTATTCTGGGGCCAACGTCCTGACTTTC
TRBD1	TRBJ1-6	.	TRBV25-1	CASSESGLAGGNNSPLHF	TGTGCCAGCAGTGAATCAGGATTGGCAGGGGGCAATAATTCACCCCTCCACTTT
.	TRBJ1-6	.	TRBV24-1	CATSVSDSPLHF	TGTGCCACCAGTGTAAGCGATTCACCCCTCCACTTT
TRBD2	TRBJ2-7	.	TRBV9	CASSFGAGLASYEQYF	TGTGCCAGCAGTTTTGGGGCGGGACTAGCGTCCTACGAGCAGTACTTC
.	TRBJ2-2	.	TRBV5-1	CASSLYFGNTGELFF	TGCGCCAGCAGCTTGTACTTTGGGAACACCGGGGAGCTGTTTTTT
TRBD1	TRBJ1-2	many	TRBV29-1	CSVERQGDYGYTF	TGCAGCGTTGAAAGGCAGGGGGACTATGGCTACACCTTC
.	TRBJ1-2	.	TRBV29-1	CSVVGAQVSTNYGYTF	TGCAGCGTTGTAGGGGCGCAAGTATCTACCAACTATGGCTACACCTTC
TRBD1	TRBJ2-7	few	TRBV2	CASSFAKGQGGYEQYF	TGTGCCAGCAGTTTCGCAAAGGGACAGGGGGGCTACGAGCAGTACTTC
TRBD1	TRBJ1-2	.	TRBV25-1	CASSEYVTGYGYTF	TGTGCCAGCAGTGAATATGTGACAGGGTATGGCTACACCTTC
.	TRBJ1-2	.	TRBV19	CARRERGYGYTF	TGTGCCAGGAGGGAAAGAGGGTATGGCTACACCTTC
.	TRBJ1-6	.	TRBV25-1	CASESRGGVSPLHF	TGTGCCAGTGAAAGCCGGGGAGGGGTCTCACCCCTCCACTTT
.	TRBJ2-7	few	TRBV6-5	CASSSRALGPYEQYF	TGTGCCAGCAGTTCCCGGGCCCTAGGGCCCTACGAGCAGTACTTC
.	TRBJ1-1	many	TRBV29-1	CSVEDEGTEAFF	TGCAGCGTTGAAGATGAGGGCACTGAAGCTTTCTTT
TRBD1	TRBJ2-5	many	TRBV2	CASRGTGTETQYF	TGTGCCAGCAGGGGGACAGGGACCGAGACCCAGTACTTC
.	TRBJ1-1	.	TRBV4-1	CASSQGWGNTEAFF	TGCGCCAGCAGCCAAGGGTGGGGGAACACTGAAGCTTTCTTT